These 13 T cell receptor beta chains originate from one sample sequenced in a study of blood T cell repertoires in COVID-19. Assay used: immunoSEQ multiplex PCR; TCRdb lists only in-frame clones, some missing. The table lists approximately 200,000 clones, approximately 84% of them singletons, with approximately 1.8% in the top ten. Sequenced material: PBMCs or T cells enriched from blood (not recorded which). Receptors were obtained from a man in his sixties who had recovered from COVID-19.

V is TRBV5-1 and J is TRBJ2-7, with TRBD1 matching over 7 bases. Per the germline V gene, CDR1 is SGHRS and CDR2 is YFSETQ. Unmatched junction bases numbered 13, after V lost 5 bases and J lost 2 bases. The CDR3 length is 16 residues. CDR3 DNA sequence: TGCGCCAGCAGAACCTCGACAGGGAATGCGCCCTACGAGCAGTACTTC. Translated: CASRTSTGNAPYEQYF.

The V gene is TRBV19, the J gene TRBJ2-5, with D hard to call. From germline, CDR1 is LNHDA and CDR2 SQIVND (reference sequence). V lost 5 bases and J 4 bases, leaving 11 bases between the germline ends. This CDR3 is built from 13 residues. The chain's CDR3 is CASSRGKRETQYF. The CDR3 DNA reads as TGTGCCAGTAGTCGCGGAAAGCGAGAGACCCAGTACTTC. The variable domain in full, completed from reference TRBV19 and TRBJ2-5, reads DGGITQSPKYLFRKEGQNVTLSCEQNLNHDAMYWYRQDPGQGLRLIYYSQIVNDFQKGDIAEGYSVSREKKESFPLTVTSAQKNPTAFYLCASSRGKRETQYFGPGTRLLVL.

J is TRBJ1-2 and V is TRBV27; 9 positions agree with TRBD1. Germline CDR1 is MNHEY and CDR2 is SMNVEV (reference sequence). The CDR3 extends over 15 amino acids. V lost 0 bases, J lost 7 bases, and 6 bases stayed unmatched. CDR3 sequence reads: CASSLSRTGEGGYTF. DNA for the CDR3: TGTGCCAGCAGTTTATCGCGGACAGGGGAAGGTGGCTACACCTTC.

This clone was recorded once. The V call is TRBV3-1 (or the pseudogene TRBV3-2), the J call TRBJ1-3; D gene ambiguous. Trimming pared 0 bases from V and 1 base from J, leaving 7 bases between. Looked up from germline, CDR1 is LGHDT and CDR2 is YNNKEL (reference sequence). This CDR3 is built from 15 residues. The CDR3 DNA follows: TGTGCCAGCAGCCAAGACTTCGTTTCTGGAAACACCATATATTTT. Translated: CASSQDFVSGNTIYF.

The V gene is TRBV7-6, the J gene TRBJ2-5; 8 nucleotides align to TRBD2. Germline V gene sequence: CDR1 SGHVS, CDR2 FNYEAQ. J lost 5 bases, V lost 0 bases, and 8 bases had no gene match. The CDR3 length is 16 residues. The CDR3 loop is CASSLAEAGGLETQYF. CDR3 DNA sequence: TGTGCCAGCAGCTTAGCTGAGGCGGGGGGACTCGAGACCCAGTACTTC.

Written as DNA, the CDR3 is TGTGCCAGCAGCTTGGTGGGACAGGGGAAGAATACGCAGTATTTT. This sequence encodes CASSLVGQGKNTQYF. This chain links TRBV5-4 with TRBJ2-3; TRBD1 agrees at 10 bases. Germline CDR1 SGHNT, CDR2 YYREEE (reference sequence). The CDR3 has 15 residues. V shed 0 bases, J shed 7 bases, and the junction held 5 bases outside the gene matches. The full variable domain, rest sourced from reference TRBV5-4 and TRBJ2-3, is ETGVTQSPTHLIKTRGQQVTLRCSSQSGHNTVSWYQQALGQGPQFIFQYYREEENGRGNFPPRFSGLQFPNYSSELNVNALELDDSALYLCASSLVGQGKNTQYFGPGTRLTVL.

The chain has TRBV3-1 (or the pseudogene TRBV3-2) and TRBJ1-2; D possibly corresponds to TRBD1 (6 bases). This CDR3 contains 14 residues. V was pared by 4 bases and J by 6 bases, with 15 bases between. Germline V gives CDR1 LGHDT, CDR2 YNNKEL (reference sequence). CDR3 region: CASSRDKALHGYTF. In nucleotides, the CDR3 is TGTGCCAGCAGCCGGGACAAGGCACTCCATGGCTACACCTTC.

This clone is a singleton in its sample. The V gene is TRBV19, the J gene TRBJ1-1; D unclear. This CDR3 has 14 amino acids. Per germline, CDR1 LNHDA and CDR2 SQIVND (reference sequence). V lost 3 bases and J 3 bases, leaving 11 bases between the germline ends. CDR3 in DNA: TGTGCCAGTAGTATCGAGGAGCGGGACACTGAAGCTTTCTTT. Translating it yields CASSIEERDTEAFF.

V usage is TRBV15 and J usage is TRBJ1-3; D not certain. V was cut by 0 bases and J by 4 bases, with 13 bases left in between. CDR3 length equals 16 residues. Germline CDR1 reads LNHNV; CDR2 reads YYDKDF (reference sequence). CDR3 amino acids: CATSRDLGGIGNTIYF. The CDR3 nucleotides read TGTGCCACCAGCAGAGATCTGGGAGGAATCGGAAACACCATATATTTT.

The CDR3, as DNA: TGTGCCAGCAGCACCTTCAGGACAGGGTACTCTGGAAACACCATATATTTT. This sequence encodes CASSTFRTGYSGNTIYF. The rearrangement links TRBV5-6 to TRBJ1-3, with 8 bases aligning to TRBD1. This CDR3 comprises 17 residues. J gave up 0 bases and V 4 bases, and 9 bases lay outside the gene matches. Germline-derived CDR1 and CDR2 are SGHDT and YYEEEE.

The rearrangement links TRBV24-1 to TRBJ2-3; D ambiguous. The germline V gene encodes CDR1 KGHDR and CDR2 SFDVKD. The CDR3 is 13 residues long. V gave up 9 bases and J gave up 5 bases, with 14 bases separating them. The CDR3 DNA sequence: TGTGCCACCTCCCAAGACGGGTTAGATACGCAGTATTTT. Translated: CATSQDGLDTQYF.

The rearrangement uses TRBV7-9 and TRBJ1-5; a weak D match, TRBD1 (6 bases). The germline V gene encodes CDR1 SEHNR and CDR2 FQNEAQ (reference sequence). The CDR3 sequence is 14 residues long. The ends were cut back, 1 base at V and 3 bases at J, with 7 bases in the middle. Here the CDR3 reads CASSLGDTNQPQHF. The CDR3 region has the DNA TGTGCCAGCAGCTTAGGGGACACCAATCAGCCCCAGCATTTT.

This clone appeared a single time. The chain couples TRBV12-3 or TRBV12-4 to TRBJ2-7; TRBD2 is a possible D gene (5 bases). V was pared by 1 base and J by 6 bases, with 10 bases between. The CDR3 runs to 13 residues. The DNA for the CDR3 is TGTGCCAGCAGTTTAGGGGGAGCCGGCGAGCAGTACTTC. Protein product: CASSLGGAGEQYF.